This T cell receptor beta chain was captured by sequencing in a study of blood T cell repertoires in COVID-19. The CDR3 sequence is 14 residues long. Trimming removed 0 bases from V and 7 bases from J, with 10 bases in between. Looked up from germline, CDR1 is MGHRA and CDR2 is YSYEKL. Repertoires were generated with immunoSEQ multiplex PCR, while TCRdb's copy carries only in-frame clones and drops some. The profile shows tens of thousands of clones, roughly 87% of them singletons. This clonotype originated in a man aged 60 to 75 with acute or convalescent COVID-19. The specimen was peripheral blood. The chain carries TRBV4-1 and TRBJ2-1, with D uncertain. The CDR3 DNA follows: TGCGCCAGCAGCCAAGATCCAGCGAGGAATGAGCAGTTCTTC. It codes for CASSQDPARNEQFF.